The clone carrying this TCR beta chain was recorded a few times. Its specificity is unknown. Since all of the isolated RNA was reverse transcribed, expressed TCRB transcripts were what got sequenced. Generated by immunoSEQ multiplex PCR, the TCRdb table keeps only in-frame clones and is missing some. This table has 140,000 to 150,000 clones, about 50% appearing once. Trimming left V 8 bases short and J 1 base short, with 9 bases between. CDR3 length: 12 amino acids. CDR1 is MDHEN, CDR2 SYDVKM, per germline. The data are from a study of beta chain features in type 1 diabetes. Whole-study results and caveats: Healthy donors had naive, central memory and Treg TCRB repertoires that appeared less similar than those seen among patients. Junctions at VDJ sites from type 1 diabetes patients had fewer insertions and more deletions. Whether HLA type affects TCRB rearrangement stayed undetermined in the present work.

The specimen was Tregs from blood. The V and J genes are TRBV28 and TRBJ2-7; D is perhaps TRBD2 (5 bases). The clonotype originates from a man aged 18 to 29 in good health. The CDR3 region has the DNA TGTGCCAGCTGGAGCGGTTCCTACGAGCAGTACTTC. Encoded protein: CASWSGSYEQYF.